Listed here are 32 T cell receptor beta chains from one sample, sequenced in a study of shared clonotypes between healthy human individuals. CD45RO negativity and positive selection for CCR7 defined naive CD8 cells, a population that excluded terminally differentiated effector memory CD45RA+ cells. Profiling relied on immunoSEQ multiplex PCR, and the TCRdb table lists in-frame clones only, not all of them. The repertoire holds some 1,900,000 clones, with about 95% as singletons. Sequenced sample: naive CD8+ T cells sorted from blood. The receptors shown here come from a man in his late teens or twenties in good health.

The chain couples TRBV6-1 to TRBJ1-2; TRBD1 might be the D (6 bases). Trimming pared 2 bases from V and 12 bases from J, leaving 13 bases between. CDR1 MNHNS and CDR2 SASEGT come from the germline V gene. The CDR3 is 12 amino acids. CDR3 coding DNA: TGTGCCAGCAGTGAATACAGGGTGGAAGACACCTTC. Its protein is CASSEYRVEDTF.

V gene TRBV5-6 combines with J gene TRBJ2-7; D remains unclear. The CDR3 runs 13 residues. The germline V gene has CDR1 SGHDT and CDR2 YYEEEE. V was trimmed by 3 bases and J by 4 bases, leaving 11 bases between them. The CDR3 sequence: CASSYSRGYEQYF. CDR3 DNA: TGTGCCAGCAGCTACTCAAGAGGTTACGAGCAGTACTTC.

This rearrangement joins TRBV6-6 to TRBJ2-3; perhaps TRBD1 as D (5 bases). Germline CDR1 reads MNHNY; CDR2 reads SVGAGI (reference sequence). CDR3 length equals 14 residues. Trimming shortened V by 3 bases and J by 2 bases, and 9 bases separated the two germline ends. The CDR3 spells CASSYETATDTQYF. The CDR3 DNA sequence: TGTGCCAGCAGTTATGAGACAGCCACAGATACGCAGTATTTT.

This rearrangement joins TRBV10-3 to TRBJ2-7, with D unclear. Between the trimmed V and J ends, which lost 0 bases and 0 bases, there was a span of 9 bases. This CDR3 has 15 amino acids. The germline V gene has CDR1 ENHRY and CDR2 SYGVKD. The CDR3 nucleotides are TGTGCCATCAGTGAGTCGGTGGAGCTCTCCTACGAGCAGTACTTC. It specifies CAISESVELSYEQYF.

The chain is built from TRBV30 and TRBJ1-5, with D perhaps matching TRBD1 (5 bases). The CDR3 is 14 residues long. V was cut by 0 bases and J by 6 bases, with 12 bases left in between. Germline CDR1 GTSNPN, CDR2 SVGIG (reference sequence). The CDR3 protein is CAWSVGQARQPQHF. Here the CDR3 DNA reads TGTGCCTGGAGTGTGGGGCAGGCGCGTCAGCCCCAGCATTTT.

V and J are TRBV5-1 and TRBJ2-3; 10 bases agree with TRBD2. Losses at the gene ends were 1 base for V and 2 bases for J; bases not matched to a gene: 7. Germline CDR1 reads SGHRS; CDR2 reads YFSETQ. The CDR3 covers 17 residues. The CDR3 loop reads CASSLKPSGGLTDTQYF. CDR3 nucleotide sequence: TGCGCCAGCAGCTTGAAGCCTAGCGGGGGACTCACAGATACGCAGTATTTT.

Comments on this clone: This same CDR3 is encoded by further DNA sequences in the sample. The chain uses TRBV6-5 and TRBJ2-7; D is ambiguous. Looked up from germline, CDR1 is MNHEY and CDR2 is SVGAGI. The CDR3 contains 14 residues. The germline V and J ends were trimmed by 0 bases and 3 bases, with 9 bases remaining between them. CDR3 amino acids: CASSYSGGRYEQYF. DNA for the CDR3: TGTGCCAGCAGTTACTCGGGTGGTCGCTACGAGCAGTACTTC.

The J gene is TRBJ1-6, the V gene TRBV5-1, with a tentative D call TRBD1 (5 bases). CDR3 size: 16 residues. Trimming took off 4 bases at V and 0 bases at J, with 11 bases between the two ends. The germline V gene has CDR1 SGHRS and CDR2 YFSETQ. CDR3 region: CASSQFDSSYNSPLHF. CDR3 bases: TGCGCCAGCAGCCAGTTCGACAGCTCCTATAATTCACCCCTCCACTTT.

This sequence joins TRBV29-1 and TRBJ2-3; TRBD2 agrees at 11 bases. Germline V lookup: CDR1 SQVTM, CDR2 ANQGSEA. V was pared by 8 bases and J by 1 base, with 14 bases of the junction left unmatched. The CDR3 is 17 residues long. CDR3 loop: CSFGGATSGIGTDTQYF. DNA of the CDR3: TGCAGCTTTGGGGGCGCGACTAGCGGGATTGGCACAGATACGCAGTATTTT.

This clone was picked up one time. The genes are TRBV2 and TRBJ2-5; D ambiguous. The CDR3 is 12 residues long. Trimming stripped 3 bases from V and 5 bases from J, with 7 bases between. Looked up from germline, CDR1 is SNHLY and CDR2 is FYNNEI. CDR3 amino acids: CASSELEETQYF. CDR3 bases: TGTGCCAGCAGTGAGCTAGAGGAGACCCAGTACTTC.

Note on this clone: Within the sample, other DNA sequences also encode this same CDR3. V usage is TRBV4-1 and J usage is TRBJ2-7, with 13 bases fitting TRBD2. The junction had 3 bases not matched to a gene; V was cut back by 3 bases and J by 4 bases. Per germline, CDR1 MGHRA and CDR2 YSYEKL. The CDR3 sequence is 15 residues long. CDR3 residues: CASSHRLAGGYEQYF. CDR3 in DNA: TGCGCCAGCAGCCATAGACTAGCGGGAGGTTACGAGCAGTACTTC.

The chain employs TRBV4-3 and TRBJ2-1; 9 nucleotides line up with TRBD1. The trim removed 6 bases at V and 9 bases at J, leaving 6 bases unmatched. Germline CDR1 reads LGHNA; CDR2 reads YSLEER. The CDR3 is 13 residues long. For the CDR3, the DNA is TGCGCCAGCAGTCCACGACAGGGGGGTGAGCAGTTCTTC. This translates into CASSPRQGGEQFF.

J is TRBJ1-4 and V is TRBV6-5, with D possibly matching TRBD1 (6 bases). This CDR3 region has 15 residues. Between the trimmed V and J ends, which lost 6 bases and 0 bases, there was a span of 11 bases. Germline-derived CDR1 and CDR2 are MNHEY and SVGAGI. This chain's CDR3 is CASRETGATNEKLFF. The CDR3, as DNA: TGTGCCAGCAGAGAGACAGGAGCAACTAATGAAAAACTGTTTTTT.

As concerns this clone: Other DNA sequences in this specimen translate into the identical CDR3. The chain joins TRBV5-6 to TRBJ1-1, with TRBD1 matching 9 bases. V was clipped by 3 bases and J by 0 bases; unmatched bases: 6. The CDR3 is 16 residues long. Germline CDR1 SGHDT, CDR2 YYEEEE. CDR3 protein: CASSWAGQGLNTEAFF. The CDR3 region has the DNA TGTGCCAGCAGCTGGGCGGGACAGGGATTGAACACTGAAGCTTTCTTT.

Notes on this clone: Additional DNA sequences in this sample encode the identical CDR3. The J gene is TRBJ2-1, the V gene TRBV11-2; no clear D. Trimming took off 0 bases at V and 10 bases at J, with 7 bases between the two ends. CDR3 length equals 12 residues. Germline CDR1 reads SGHAT; CDR2 reads FQNNGV. The CDR3 region has the DNA TGTGCCAGCAGCTTAGATCTTAGCGAGCAGTTCTTC. The encoded protein is CASSLDLSEQFF. The variable domain in full, with the rest retrieved from reference TRBV11-2 and TRBJ2-1, is EAGVAQSPRYKIIEKRQSVAFWCNPISGHATLYWYQQILGQGPKLLIQFQNNGVVDDSQLPKDRFSAERLKGVDSTLKIQPAKLEDSAVYLCASSLDLSEQFFGPGTRLTVL.

A remark on this clone: Other DNA sequences within the sample encode an identical CDR3. The chain uses TRBV9 and TRBJ2-2, with D unclear. V lost 3 bases and J lost 4, with 4 bases in between. The CDR3 totals 12 residues. Germline values: CDR1 SGDLS, CDR2 YYNGEE. CDR3 coding DNA: TGTGCCAGCAGCGGACTCACCGGGGAGCTGTTTTTT. This codes for CASSGLTGELFF.

The chain is built from TRBV19 and TRBJ2-1, with D tentatively TRBD2 (5 bases). The CDR3 extends over 13 amino acids. V lost 1 base to trimming and J lost 9 bases, with 10 bases between them. Germline assignment: CDR1 LNHDA and CDR2 SQIVND (reference sequence). CDR3 amino acids: CASSIVDAGEQFF. CDR3 nucleotide sequence: TGTGCCAGTAGTATAGTCGACGCGGGTGAGCAGTTCTTC.

The chain couples TRBV10-3 to TRBJ2-7; TRBD2 matches at 11 bases. CDR1 and CDR2 (germline): ENHRY, SYGVKD. The trim removed 3 bases at V and 5 bases at J, leaving 6 bases unmatched. The CDR3 extends over 15 amino acids. In nucleotides, the CDR3 is TGTGCCATCAGTGATAGCGGGAGGGCCCCAAACGAGCAGTACTTC. It translates to CAISDSGRAPNEQYF.

V and J are TRBV7-2 and TRBJ2-1; TRBD1 matches at 7 bases. CDR1 SGHTA and CDR2 FQGNSA come from the germline V gene. V gave up 2 bases and J gave up 4 bases; unmatched junction bases: 14. This CDR3 contains 18 residues. CDR3 residues: CASSLNGQAHEGYNEQFF. CDR3 in DNA: TGTGCCAGCAGCTTAAACGGACAGGCGCATGAGGGGTACAATGAGCAGTTCTTC.

V gene TRBV13 combines with J gene TRBJ2-7; possibly TRBD2 for D (5 bases). The CDR3 contains 14 residues. Germline CDR1 PRHDT, CDR2 FYEKMQ (reference sequence). The ends were cut back, 0 bases at V and 3 bases at J, with 9 bases in the middle. The CDR3 DNA follows: TGTGCCAGCAGCTTAGGGGCTAGCAACTACGAGCAGTACTTC. Amino acids: CASSLGASNYEQYF.

The chain has TRBV12-5 and TRBJ2-1; 10 bases fit TRBD2. Trimming cost V 0 bases and J 5 bases; bases outside gene matches: 13. Germline V gene sequence: CDR1 LGHNT, CDR2 FRNRAP. The CDR3 covers 19 residues. CDR3 nucleotide sequence: TGTGCTAGTGGTTTGGTACGCCTCTCAGGGCTAGCGGGGGACAATGAGCAGTTCTTC. It translates to CASGLVRLSGLAGDNEQFF.

The chain joins TRBV6-4 to TRBJ1-1; D not certain. The CDR3 sequence is 9 residues long. Germline V CDR1 and CDR2: MRHNA, SNTAGT. Trimming removed 4 bases from V and 6 bases from J, with 0 bases in between. The CDR3 sequence is CASSAEAFF. The DNA for the CDR3 is TGTGCCAGCAGTGCTGAAGCTTTCTTT.

This clone appeared once. The chain uses TRBV6-5 and TRBJ1-1, with D perhaps TRBD1 (5 bases). Trimming pared 4 bases from V and 1 base from J, leaving 7 bases between. Germline V gives CDR1 MNHEY, CDR2 SVGAGI. CDR3 length: 13 residues. CDR3 in amino acids: CASSFTGNTEAFF. The CDR3 DNA reads TGTGCCAGCAGTTTCACAGGGAACACTGAAGCTTTCTTT.

This sequence joins TRBV5-5 and TRBJ1-6; 9 bases are shared with TRBD1. The CDR3 is made up of 14 amino acids. The germline V gene has CDR1 SGHKS and CDR2 YYEKEE (reference sequence). Trimming removed 4 bases from V and 7 bases from J; junction bases left unmatched: 3. DNA of the CDR3: TGTGCCAGCAGCCAAGGACAGGGGAATTCACCCCTCCACTTT. Protein product: CASSQGQGNSPLHF.

The chain links TRBV6-5 to TRBJ2-1; D could derive from TRBD1 or TRBD2 (5 bases each). V was pared by 2 bases and J by 4 bases, with 12 bases between. The germline V gene has CDR1 MNHEY and CDR2 SVGAGI. CDR3 size: 15 residues. In nucleotides, the CDR3 is TGTGCCAGCAGTTACCTACTTGAGGGGTACAATGAGCAGTTCTTC. This translates into CASSYLLEGYNEQFF.

The rearrangement links TRBV15 to TRBJ2-1, with 11 bases that match TRBD2. The CDR3 totals 16 residues. Trimming removed 3 bases from V and 2 bases from J; junction bases left unmatched: 3. Germline loops: CDR1 LNHNV, CDR2 YYDKDF (reference sequence). CDR3 loop: CATSSGLAGTYNEQFF. The CDR3 DNA is TGTGCCACCAGCAGTGGACTAGCGGGTACCTACAATGAGCAGTTCTTC.

J is TRBJ2-7 and V is TRBV7-2; the D call may be TRBD1 or TRBD2 (5 bases each). Trimming took off 4 bases at V and 4 bases at J, with 14 bases between the two ends. The length of the CDR3 is 14 residues. The germline CDR1 and CDR2 sequences are SGHTA and FQGNSA. DNA for the CDR3: TGTGCCAGCAGCTCCCCGGGACGGCTTTACGAGCAGTACTTC. Translation gives CASSSPGRLYEQYF.

The V call is TRBV10-3, the J call TRBJ1-5; 9 nucleotides align to TRBD1. Germline V CDR1 and CDR2: ENHRY, SYGVKD. V lost 6 bases to trimming and J lost 3 bases; unmatched junction nucleotides: 9. The CDR3 is 16 residues long. The CDR3 DNA reads TGTGCCATCAGCTCCGTGGACAGGGGCGCCAATCAGCCCCAGCATTTT. Translation gives CAISSVDRGANQPQHF.

V and J are TRBV5-1 and TRBJ2-7, with 9 bases lining up with TRBD1. In germline, CDR1 is SGHRS, CDR2 YFSETQ. The length of the CDR3 is 14 residues. Trimming took 3 bases from V and 6 from J; bases not matched to a gene: 7. The CDR3 region has the DNA TGCGCCAGCAGCTGGAGACAGGGGGTCGGCGAGCAGTACTTC. Its translation: CASSWRQGVGEQYF.

For this clone: Other DNA sequences in the same sample also yield this CDR3. The chain employs TRBV9 and TRBJ2-1; tentative D call: TRBD2 (6 bases). The CDR3 is 15 residues long. V was clipped by 0 bases and J by 4 bases, with 11 bases between them. Germline V lookup: CDR1 SGDLS, CDR2 YYNGEE. CDR3 protein: CASSVGLAEYNEQFF. The CDR3 nucleotides read TGTGCCAGCAGCGTAGGCTTAGCGGAGTACAATGAGCAGTTCTTC.

The chain carries TRBV11-2 and TRBJ2-2, with 11 bases aligning to TRBD2. Trimming at V came to 1 base and at J to 4 bases, leaving 8 bases not matched to a gene. Germline assignment: CDR1 SGHAT and CDR2 FQNNGV. This CDR3 contains 18 residues. The CDR3 DNA sequence: TGTGCCAGCAGCTTAGTAGCGGGAGGGCCAGGAGGCACCGGGGAGCTGTTTTTT. It encodes CASSLVAGGPGGTGELFF.

The genes are TRBV29-1 and TRBJ2-1, with D possibly TRBD2 on 5 matching bases. V was cut by 7 bases and J by 1 base, with 14 bases left in between. From germline, CDR1 is SQVTM and CDR2 ANQGSEA. The CDR3 is 14 residues long. CDR3 protein: CSARGKVSYNEQFF. CDR3 sequence (DNA): TGCAGCGCCCGGGGAAAAGTGTCCTACAATGAGCAGTTCTTC.